These 9 T cell receptor beta chains share one sample of origin, sequenced in a study of T cells after yellow fever vaccination. TCRdb analysed the 5' RACE reads with MiXCR anew, one entry per CDR3 protein. Of almost 600,000 distinct CDR3 sequences listed, about 13% were seen once; the top ten hold around 15%. The starting material was PBMCs, obtained on the day of the yellow fever booster vaccination. The source is a man aged 25-45 years who received the YFV17D yellow fever vaccine.

This clonotype was counted at least ten times. V usage is TRBV11-2 and J usage is TRBJ2-7, with 9 bases lining up with TRBD1. The CDR3 totals 15 residues. CDR1 is SGHAT, CDR2 FQNNGV, per germline. Trimming cost V 2 bases and J 3 bases; bases outside gene matches: 5. CDR3 DNA sequence: TGTGCCAGCAGCTTACCCGGGACAGGGTTCTACGAGCAGTACTTC. This translates into CASSLPGTGFYEQYF.

This clonotype occurred a few times. The chain couples TRBV9 to TRBJ2-1; D may be TRBD2 (5 bases). The V gene lost 7 bases and the J gene lost 3 bases, with 14 bases spanning the gap. CDR1 and CDR2 from the germline V gene are SGDLS and YYNGEE. CDR3 size: 14 residues. CDR3 amino acids: CASGLRADYNEQFF. DNA of the CDR3: TGTGCCAGCGGGCTGAGGGCCGACTACAATGAGCAGTTCTTC.

The CDR3 region has the DNA TGCGCCAGCAGCTTAGGAGGGACCGCAAATGAAAAACTGTTTTTT. Translated, it gives CASSLGGTANEKLFF. The V gene is TRBV5-1, the J gene TRBJ1-4, with a possible D match to TRBD1 (5 bases). Germline V CDR1 and CDR2: SGHRS, YFSETQ. V was pared by 2 bases and J by 5 bases, with 13 bases between. This CDR3 is 15 amino acids long.

There are a few counts of this clonotype. The rearrangement links TRBV5-4 to TRBJ2-3, with 9 bases lining up with TRBD2. J was trimmed by 8 bases and V by 2 bases; bases with no gene match: 12. The CDR3 spans 16 residues. Germline loops: CDR1 SGHNT, CDR2 YYREEE (reference sequence). Here the CDR3 reads CASSFSAGGNTATQYF. The CDR3 DNA is TGTGCCAGCAGCTTTTCGGCGGGAGGGAACACTGCTACGCAGTATTTT.

The rearrangement uses TRBV19 and TRBJ2-7; 8 bases line up with TRBD2. CDR3 size: 14 residues. The germline gives CDR1 LNHDA, CDR2 SQIVND (reference sequence). Trimming cost V 5 bases and J 7 bases; bases outside gene matches: 10. CDR3: CASSWTSRMEEQYF. The CDR3 nucleotides are TGTGCCAGTAGTTGGACTAGCCGAATGGAGGAGCAGTACTTC.

This clonotype was found a few times. V gene TRBV27 combines with J gene TRBJ2-7, with TRBD1 identical over 7 bases. This CDR3 is 12 amino acids long. CDR1 and CDR2 from the germline V gene are MNHEY and SMNVEV (reference sequence). Trimming took 9 bases from V and 3 from J; bases not matched to a gene: 5. The CDR3 DNA reads as TGTGCCAGTTGGCGACAGGGCTACGAGCAGTACTTC. Amino acid sequence: CASWRQGYEQYF.

This clonotype has more than one count but fewer than ten. The V call is TRBV12-3 or TRBV12-4, the J call TRBJ2-5; tentative D call: TRBD1 (8 bases). This CDR3 region has 15 residues. V gave up 4 bases and J gave up 2 bases, with 14 bases separating them. The CDR3 spells CASSWGGQAQETQYF. In nucleotides, the CDR3 is TGTGCCAGCAGTTGGGGGGGACAGGCACAAGAGACCCAGTACTTC.

A few counts support this clonotype. V usage is TRBV10-3 and J usage is TRBJ2-3, with 8 positions matching TRBD2. This CDR3 is 14 amino acids long. V was pared by 10 bases and J by 4 bases, with 10 bases of the junction left unmatched. Germline assignment: CDR1 ENHRY and CDR2 SYGVKD. The DNA for the CDR3 is TGTGCCACCGGGGGGGGACTAGGAGCAGATACGCAGTATTTT. Its translation: CATGGGLGADTQYF.

In its sample, this clonotype was seen many times. The J gene is TRBJ2-5, the V gene TRBV7-2, with TRBD2 matching over 14 bases. CDR3 size: 16 residues. Germline CDR1 is SGHTA and CDR2 is FQGNSA. Trimming removed 3 bases from V and 4 bases from J; junction bases left unmatched: 4. CDR3 sequence (DNA): TGTGCCAGCAGCTTGGGACTAGCGGGAGTTGGAGAGACCCAGTACTTC. As protein: CASSLGLAGVGETQYF.